This entry describes one T cell receptor (beta chain). Its antigen remains unknown. The germline V gene has CDR1 MGHDK and CDR2 SYGVNS. Trimming cost V 4 bases and J 4 bases; bases outside gene matches: 6. This CDR3 spans 14 amino acids. The sample originates from a study of shared clonotypes between healthy human individuals. Sequencing was performed with immunoSEQ multiplex PCR; in TCRdb, only in-frame clones are kept and a portion is missing. The sample consists of around 2.3 million clones, almost 96% of them appearing once. CD4+ cells underwent separation, giving CD45RA+ naive and CD45RA-negative memory subsets. Study-wide results and caveats: Some clonotypes were shared by all four sorted-subset donors, while others were not shared. The non-shared ones had lower generation probabilities than the shared ones.

The chain uses TRBV25-1 and TRBJ1-2, with 7 bases aligning to TRBD1. The source of this sequence is a man between 18 and 35 years old in good health. Sample: naive CD4+ T cells sorted from blood. Stated subset: CD45RA+ positively selected. CDR3 bases: TGTGCCAGCAGTGCGCGGGACAGAGTCTATGGCTACACCTTC. Protein sequence: CASSARDRVYGYTF.